The 32 T cell receptor beta chains below were found in one sample sequenced in a study of response to subunit inactivated influenza vaccine. One entry per CDR3 protein, called by TCRdb with MiXCR from the RT-PCR reads. The profile covers under 800,000 distinct CDR3 sequences, with more than 11% appearing a single time and 5.5% to 8% taken by the ten largest. The material was PBMCs from blood, obtained 14 to 15 days before vaccination. The receptors here all came from a man aged 45-60 years who received an inactivated influenza vaccine.

The V call is TRBV29-1, the J call TRBJ2-3, with a tentative D call TRBD2 (5 bases). This CDR3 comprises 17 residues. The germline CDR1 and CDR2 sequences are SQVTM and ANQGSEA. V lost 1 base and J 0 bases, leaving 17 bases between the germline ends. This chain's CDR3 is CSVEGGRGLGSTDTQYF. The CDR3 DNA reads TGCAGCGTTGAAGGTGGGAGAGGGTTAGGTAGCACAGATACGCAGTATTTT.

The chain uses TRBV7-9 and TRBJ2-3; D is possibly TRBD1 or TRBD2 (6 bases each). Germline lookup yields CDR1 SEHNR and CDR2 FQNEAQ (reference sequence). V was shortened by 7 bases and J by 4 bases, with 18 bases between the two germline ends. The CDR3 sequence is 15 residues long. For the CDR3, the DNA is TGTGCCAGCAAAAAGGGGGGAGGCGACGCAGATACGCAGTATTTT. Translation: CASKKGGGDADTQYF.

The sample holds many counts of this clonotype. CDR3 amino acids: CASRGDSEAFF. The CDR3 DNA reads TGTGCCAGCAGAGGCGACAGTGAAGCTTTCTTT. The chain combines TRBV3-1 with TRBJ1-1; D perhaps matches TRBD1 (5 bases). Trimming left V 6 bases short and J 7 bases short, with 9 bases between. There are 11 residues in the CDR3. Germline lookup yields CDR1 LGHDT and CDR2 YNNKEL (reference sequence).

The table lists this clonotype with a few counts. The chain couples TRBV7-8 to TRBJ2-2; D might be TRBD1 (6 bases). The V gene lost 6 bases and the J gene lost 6 bases, with 14 bases spanning the gap. The CDR3 length is 14 residues. Per the germline V gene, CDR1 is SGHVS and CDR2 is FQNEAQ. CDR3 coding DNA: TGTGCCAGCAGTATTCAACAGGGCCCCGGGGAGCTGTTTTTT. Residues: CASSIQQGPGELFF.

This clonotype was seen a few times. The genes are TRBV9 and TRBJ2-2, with 8 nucleotides matching TRBD1. This CDR3 has 17 amino acids. Germline CDR1 reads SGDLS; CDR2 reads YYNGEE. V trimming: 3 bases; J trimming: 3 bases; junction bases outside the gene matches: 10. CDR3: CASSARRQGMHTGELFF. In nucleotides, the CDR3 is TGTGCCAGCAGCGCTCGACGACAGGGGATGCACACCGGGGAGCTGTTTTTT.

This clonotype showed up many times. V and J are TRBV11-2 and TRBJ2-1, with D perhaps matching TRBD2 (5 bases). Trimming shortened V by 5 bases and J by 12 bases, and 11 bases separated the two germline ends. The CDR3 consists of 11 residues. Looked up from germline, CDR1 is SGHAT and CDR2 is FQNNGV. The CDR3 spells CASSRGRGQFF. The DNA for the CDR3 is TGTGCCAGCAGCCGAGGACGGGGGCAGTTCTTC.

This clonotype was counted at least ten times. J is TRBJ2-7 and V is TRBV5-1; perhaps TRBD2 as D (5 bases). The germline V and J ends were trimmed by 3 bases and 7 bases, with 14 bases remaining between them. Germline V lookup: CDR1 SGHRS, CDR2 YFSETQ. The CDR3 has 13 residues. In DNA, the CDR3 is TGCGCCAGCAGCTCATCGGGGTTCGGTGAGCAGTACTTC. Protein product: CASSSSGFGEQYF.

This clonotype has more than one count but fewer than ten. This chain uses TRBV3-1 with TRBJ1-1; the D is unclear. There are 15 residues in the CDR3. Germline CDR1 is LGHDT and CDR2 is YNNKEL (reference sequence). Trimming left V 3 bases short and J 0 bases short, with 11 bases between. DNA of the CDR3: TGTGCCAGCAGCCAGACTGGAAGAATGAACACTGAAGCTTTCTTT. As protein: CASSQTGRMNTEAFF.

J is TRBJ1-2 and V is TRBV12-3 or TRBV12-4; tentatively, D is TRBD1 (5 bases). V lost 3 bases to trimming and J lost 7 bases, with 12 bases between them. This CDR3 is built from 13 residues. CDR3 sequence: CASSFQGRSGYTF. The CDR3, as DNA: TGTGCCAGCAGTTTTCAGGGAAGGTCTGGCTACACCTTC.

The chain couples TRBV11-1 to TRBJ2-6, with 7 bases matching TRBD1. Unmatched junction bases numbered 10, after V lost 5 bases and J lost 0 bases. The CDR3 spans 18 residues. Germline CDR1 reads SGHAT; CDR2 reads FQDESV (reference sequence). The CDR3 nucleotides read TGTGCCAGCAGCCCTATCCCGGGACAGAGCTCTGGGGCCAACGTCCTGACTTTC. The encoded protein is CASSPIPGQSSGANVLTF.

Only a few counts were recorded for this clonotype. The V and J genes are TRBV12-3 or TRBV12-4 and TRBJ1-4; D uncertain. The CDR3 spans 12 residues. The germline V and J ends were trimmed by 5 bases and 10 bases, with 11 bases remaining between them. In nucleotides, the CDR3 is TGTGCCAGCAGTCCATCCGGGCCAAAACTGTTTTTT. Amino acid sequence: CASSPSGPKLFF.

This clonotype came up a few times. The genes are TRBV10-3 and TRBJ2-4; D is unclear. In germline, CDR1 is ENHRY, CDR2 SYGVKD. Trimming removed 3 bases from V and 2 bases from J, with 17 bases in between. CDR3 length: 17 residues. CDR3 nucleotide sequence: TGTGCCATCAGTGACCCCTCAGCTGGGGTCACCAAAAACATTCAGTACTTC. This sequence encodes CAISDPSAGVTKNIQYF.

The CDR3 DNA reads TGTGCTAGTGGTTTGCTTTTGAGGGGCGCGGAATCTGGGGCCAACGTCCTGACTTTC. This codes for CASGLLLRGAESGANVLTF. The chain uses TRBV12-5 and TRBJ2-6; D may match TRBD1 or TRBD2 (5 bases each). V lost 2 bases and J lost 1, with 18 bases in between. Germline assignment: CDR1 LGHNT and CDR2 FRNRAP. CDR3 length: 19 amino acids.

The genes are TRBV20-1 and TRBJ2-3; D is uncertain. Germline V lookup: CDR1 DFQATT, CDR2 SNEGSKA (reference sequence). The CDR3 totals 13 residues. Deletions cut 3 bases from V and 1 base from J, with 8 bases between. The chain's CDR3 is CSASAQGTDTQYF. The CDR3 region has the DNA TGCAGTGCTAGCGCCCAAGGCACAGATACGCAGTATTTT.

J is TRBJ1-1 and V is TRBV9; the D gene is possibly TRBD1 (6 bases). V was cut by 3 bases and J by 0 bases, with 12 bases left in between. Germline assignment: CDR1 SGDLS and CDR2 YYNGEE. This CDR3 has 15 residues. DNA of the CDR3: TGTGCCAGCAGCGCGGGGGACACAATGAACACTGAAGCTTTCTTT. This gives the protein CASSAGDTMNTEAFF. Filled out from reference TRBV9 and TRBJ1-1, the complete variable domain reads DSGVTQTPKHLITATGQRVTLRCSPRSGDLSVYWYQQSLDQGLQFLIQYYNGEERAKGNILERFSAQQFPDLHSELNLSSLELGDSALYFCASSAGDTMNTEAFFGQGTRLTVV.

The chain has TRBV2 and TRBJ2-7; TRBD1 matches 8 bases. Germline V lookup: CDR1 SNHLY, CDR2 FYNNEI. The V gene end was trimmed by 1 base and the J gene end by 4 bases; junction bases not matched to a gene: 6. This CDR3 comprises 15 residues. The CDR3 DNA is TGTGCCAGCAGTGAAGGGCAGGGGGCGGAGTACGAGCAGTACTTC. It encodes CASSEGQGAEYEQYF.

The chain links TRBV6-4 to TRBJ1-2; unclear D gene. The V gene lost 6 bases and the J gene lost 7 bases, with 18 bases spanning the gap. Germline CDR1 is MRHNA and CDR2 is SNTAGT. The CDR3 totals 14 residues. CDR3 DNA sequence: TGTGCCAGCAGCCGGACGGTGGCGGAGGTTGGCTACACCTTC. Protein sequence: CASSRTVAEVGYTF.

This clonotype was detected a few times. The chain carries TRBV28 and TRBJ2-7; 8 nucleotides align to TRBD2. The trim removed 3 bases at V and 5 bases at J, leaving 3 bases unmatched. Germline lookup yields CDR1 MDHEN and CDR2 SYDVKM. This CDR3 has 13 amino acids. The CDR3 DNA is TGTGCCAGCAGTTTCGGACTAGCACACGAGCAGTACTTC. It translates to CASSFGLAHEQYF.

This clonotype was detected a few times. The J gene is TRBJ1-5, the V gene TRBV27, with D tentatively TRBD1 (6 bases). The CDR3 is 13 amino acids. The germline V gene has CDR1 MNHEY and CDR2 SMNVEV (reference sequence). Trimming stripped 5 bases from V and 7 bases from J, with 12 bases between. The CDR3 here is CASSVTGLQPQHF. DNA for the CDR3: TGTGCCAGCAGTGTAACAGGGCTCCAGCCCCAGCATTTT.

This clonotype was detected a few times. This rearrangement joins TRBV4-3 to TRBJ1-2; 7 nucleotides line up with TRBD1. V was clipped by 1 base and J by 5 bases; unmatched bases: 10. CDR1 and CDR2 from the germline V gene are LGHNA and YSLEER. This CDR3 spans 16 amino acids. The CDR3 spells CASSQAGQLTGYGYTF. DNA of the CDR3: TGCGCCAGCAGCCAAGCGGGACAGCTAACGGGGTATGGCTACACCTTC.

This clonotype has only a few counts. The rearrangement links TRBV4-3 to TRBJ1-5; 11 positions agree with TRBD1. CDR1 is LGHNA and CDR2 is YSLEER in the germline V gene. The CDR3 totals 15 residues. Germline trimming cut 4 bases from V and 3 bases from J; bases unmatched to any gene: 2. Here the CDR3 reads CASSRDRGNNQPQHF. The CDR3 DNA sequence: TGCGCCAGCAGCCGGGACAGGGGGAACAATCAGCCCCAGCATTTT.

This clonotype appeared a few times. The chain is built from TRBV5-1 and TRBJ2-7, with 7 bases matching TRBD2. After removal of 4 bases from V and 2 bases from J, the junction contained 9 bases not matched to a gene. This CDR3 has 15 amino acids. The germline CDR1 and CDR2 sequences are SGHRS and YFSETQ. The CDR3 protein is CASSPGVAGAYEQYF. The CDR3 nucleotides read TGCGCCAGCAGCCCCGGAGTAGCGGGCGCCTACGAGCAGTACTTC. The entire variable domain, with the rest obtained from reference TRBV5-1 and TRBJ2-7, is as follows: KAGVTQTPRYLIKTRGQQVTLSCSPISGHRSVSWYQQTPGQGLQFLFEYFSETQRNKGNFPGRFSGRQFSNSRSEMNVSTLELGDSALYLCASSPGVAGAYEQYFGPGTRLTVT.

This sequence joins TRBV30 and TRBJ2-1; D gene uncertain. Trimming left V 1 base short and J 6 bases short, with 7 bases between. Germline V lookup: CDR1 GTSNPN, CDR2 SVGIG (reference sequence). The CDR3 runs 12 residues. The CDR3 sequence: CAWSENSNEQFF. In nucleotides, the CDR3 is TGTGCCTGGAGTGAAAACAGCAATGAGCAGTTCTTC.

The chain has TRBV28 and TRBJ2-1; D is ambiguous. The CDR3 consists of 15 residues. The V gene's germline CDR1 is MDHEN and CDR2 SYDVKM. V was pared by 7 bases and J by 0 bases, with 13 bases between. This CDR3 reads CASNFRSPSYNEQFF. The CDR3 DNA is TGTGCCAGCAACTTCAGGTCGCCCTCCTACAATGAGCAGTTCTTC.

The genes are TRBV20-1 and TRBJ1-2; 9 bases map to TRBD1. CDR1 is DFQATT and CDR2 is SNEGSKA in the germline V gene (reference sequence). The CDR3 loop spans 13 amino acids. Unmatched junction bases numbered 6, after V lost 6 bases and J lost 4 bases. The CDR3 coding sequence is TGCAGTGCCCCGGGACAGGGCCGCTATGGCTACACCTTC. It encodes CSAPGQGRYGYTF.

V gene TRBV12-3 or TRBV12-4 combines with J gene TRBJ2-1; TRBD1 might be the D (6 bases). The germline V and J ends were trimmed by 5 bases and 7 bases, with 15 bases remaining between them. The CDR3 covers 14 residues. The CDR3 nucleotides are TGTGCCAGCAGTGGTGTACTCAGGGGAAATGAGCAGTTCTTC. It is translated as CASSGVLRGNEQFF.

This clonotype was counted a few times. The chain uses TRBV6-1 and TRBJ2-2; D perhaps matches TRBD1 (5 bases). The CDR3 runs 14 residues. Germline V lookup: CDR1 MNHNS, CDR2 SASEGT. The V gene lost 1 base and the J gene lost 6 bases, with 9 bases spanning the gap. The CDR3 sequence is CASSEGLGAGELFF. CDR3 coding DNA: TGTGCCAGCAGTGAAGGGTTAGGGGCCGGGGAGCTGTTTTTT.

This clonotype has only a few counts. J is TRBJ2-6 and V is TRBV4-3; possibly TRBD1 for D (5 bases). Trimming removed 0 bases from V and 9 bases from J, with 21 bases in between. The CDR3 covers 18 residues. CDR1 is LGHNA and CDR2 is YSLEER in the germline V gene. The CDR3 sequence: CASSQDRTRAPRINVLTF. The CDR3 DNA follows: TGCGCCAGCAGCCAAGATCGGACAAGGGCCCCGAGAATCAACGTCCTGACTTTC.

The V gene is TRBV20-1, the J gene TRBJ2-3, with 8 positions matching TRBD1. V trimming: 4 bases; J trimming: 4 bases; junction bases outside the gene matches: 10. This CDR3 comprises 15 residues. Germline CDR1 is DFQATT and CDR2 is SNEGSKA (reference sequence). This chain's CDR3 is CSATPGDRSPDTQYF. The DNA for the CDR3 is TGCAGTGCTACCCCCGGGGACAGGAGCCCAGATACGCAGTATTTT.

In its sample, this clonotype was seen a few times. The chain recombines TRBV6-4 with TRBJ2-3; maybe TRBD2 (5 bases). Per the germline V gene, CDR1 is MRHNA and CDR2 is SNTAGT. The CDR3 consists of 16 residues. V was clipped by 3 bases and J by 2 bases, with 15 bases between them. CDR3 sequence reads: CASSDEFHGDTDTQYF. The CDR3 DNA reads TGTGCCAGCAGTGATGAGTTTCACGGGGACACAGATACGCAGTATTTT.

This chain's CDR3 is CASSPTAENRGHYNEQFF. Written as DNA, the CDR3 is TGTGCCAGCAGCCCGACCGCCGAAAACAGGGGGCACTACAATGAGCAGTTCTTC. The chain has TRBV9 and TRBJ2-1, with 9 bases identical to TRBD1. Germline V CDR1 and CDR2: SGDLS, YYNGEE. Unmatched junction bases numbered 14, after V lost 4 bases and J lost 3 bases. This CDR3 contains 18 residues.

This clonotype came up a few times. The chain joins TRBV10-3 to TRBJ2-7; D perhaps matches TRBD1 (6 bases). The length of the CDR3 is 16 residues. Germline V CDR1 and CDR2: ENHRY, SYGVKD. V was pared by 7 bases and J by 6 bases, with 25 bases between. CDR3 residues: CAITTSQGSHASEQYF. The CDR3 DNA reads as TGTGCCATCACCACCTCCCAGGGGTCACACGCTTCCGAGCAGTACTTC.